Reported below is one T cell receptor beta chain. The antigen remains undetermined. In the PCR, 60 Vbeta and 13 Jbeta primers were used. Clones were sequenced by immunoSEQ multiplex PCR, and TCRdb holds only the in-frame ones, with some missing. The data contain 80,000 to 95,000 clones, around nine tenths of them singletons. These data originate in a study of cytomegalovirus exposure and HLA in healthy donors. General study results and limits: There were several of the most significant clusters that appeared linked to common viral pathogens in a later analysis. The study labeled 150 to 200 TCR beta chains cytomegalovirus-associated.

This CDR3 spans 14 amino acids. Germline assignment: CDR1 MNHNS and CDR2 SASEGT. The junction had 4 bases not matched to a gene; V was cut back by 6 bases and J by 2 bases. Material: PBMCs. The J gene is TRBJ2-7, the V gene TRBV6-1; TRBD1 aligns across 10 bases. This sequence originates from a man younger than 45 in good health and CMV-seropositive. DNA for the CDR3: TGTGCCAGCAGATTGACAGGGGGCCCCTACGAGCAGTACTTC. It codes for CASRLTGGPYEQYF.